Below, one TCR beta chain is given with its context. The specificity of this receptor is unknown. No qualities accompany the bases; no much larger clone lies one base away. The collaborating institutions used their own protocols to collect whole blood in K2EDTA tubes. For TCRbeta analysis, collaborators shipped samples in one of three forms: frozen whole blood, isolated PBMCs, or DNA extracted from either of those sample types. The immunoSEQ Assay, a bias-controlled multiplex PCR, was used to amplify TCRbeta CDR3 regions from genomic DNA. Regarding the original processing steps: The number of nucleated cells in each sample was estimated from the amplification of reference gene primers within the assay. To quantify the absolute abundance of each unique TCRbeta CDR3 rearrangement, sequence reads were collapsed and filtered. For each sample, productive Simpson clonality was calculated by taking the square root of Simpson's diversity index across productive rearrangements. This is the immuneACCESS table as TCRdb keeps it, with only in-frame sequences that have V and J called. A part of the clones is gone; compared with another copy, unresolved V genes explain less than half, and the rest is unexplained. V, J and clone size derive from that table, while D and trimming were established from the DNA sequence. For this sample there are approximately 260,000 clones; around 82% appear just once. Clones ranked in the top ten supply 7.5% to 9% of the sample.

These data come from a study of blood T cell repertoires in COVID-19 (dated by TCRdb to about 2020). Background for the entire study: Collaborator samples came from the United States, Italy and Spain and covered acute and convalescent phases of COVID-19. The prospective study material was composed of cDNA or gDNA derived from T cells, B-cell-depleted T cells, or PBMCs. The dataset comprised deeply sampled blood TCRbeta repertoires from subjects exposed to, actively infected with, or recovered from COVID-19. A freely available public database, intended as a resource for researchers studying the immune response to SARS-CoV-2, is where the repertoires were released. The samples were drawn from the first 160 participants of the ongoing ImmuneRACE study and from about 1,200 subjects provided by 6 global collaborators. Nearly every sample came with metadata listing a de-identified subject ID, COVID-19 status, age in years and sex. Where HLA class I and class II types were available, the types were taken from metadata supplied by the sample provider, not from assay-based typing.

Based on the germline V gene (reference sequence), the CDR1 and CDR2 sequences are SGHKS and YYEKEE. V loses 3 bases of germline sequence and J loses 5 bases, and the interval between the two ends is 10 bases. From the cysteine up to the phenylalanine, the CDR3 has a length of 13 residues. Only the CDR3 DNA stays, 39 bases, in frame from base 1. Study-wide findings and limitations: How much clinical and demographic metadata was included differed by source and by participant, and the metadata was provided uncurated.

The sample consisted of peripheral blood. The V and J segments used are TRBV5-5 and TRBJ2-3; the D gene is perhaps TRBD2, on 6 matching bases. The sequence was obtained from a human donor in a cohort sampled during active COVID-19. CDR3 sequence: CASSSRGRDTQYF. At the DNA level, the sequence is TGTGCCAGCAGCTCGCGGGGCAGAGATACGCAGTATTTT.